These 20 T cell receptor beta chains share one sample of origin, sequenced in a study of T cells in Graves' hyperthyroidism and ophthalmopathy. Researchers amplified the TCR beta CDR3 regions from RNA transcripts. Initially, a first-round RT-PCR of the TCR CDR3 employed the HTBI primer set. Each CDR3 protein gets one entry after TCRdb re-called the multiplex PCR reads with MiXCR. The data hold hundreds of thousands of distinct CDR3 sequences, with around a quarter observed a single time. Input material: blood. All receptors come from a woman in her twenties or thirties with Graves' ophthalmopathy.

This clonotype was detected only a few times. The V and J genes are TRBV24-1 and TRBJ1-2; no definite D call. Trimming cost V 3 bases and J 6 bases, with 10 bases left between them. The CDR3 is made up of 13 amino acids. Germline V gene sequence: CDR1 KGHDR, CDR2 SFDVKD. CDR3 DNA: TGTGCCACCAGTGATGCAGCAGGTGATGGCTACACCTTC. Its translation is CATSDAAGDGYTF.

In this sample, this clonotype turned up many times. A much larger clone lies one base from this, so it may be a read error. For the CDR3, the DNA is TGTGCCACCAGCACCGGGACTTCCCACTCTGGAAACACCACATATTTT. Amino acid sequence: CATSTGTSHSGNTTYF. V is TRBV15 and J is TRBJ1-3, with a possible D match to TRBD1 (5 bases). Germline CDR1 is LNHNV and CDR2 is YYDKDF (reference sequence). This CDR3 is 16 amino acids long.

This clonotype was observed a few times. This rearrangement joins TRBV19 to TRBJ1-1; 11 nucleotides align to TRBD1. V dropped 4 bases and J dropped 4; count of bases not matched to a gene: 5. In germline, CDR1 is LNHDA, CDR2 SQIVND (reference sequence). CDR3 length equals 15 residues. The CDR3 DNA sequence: TGTGCCAGTAGTACCCACGGGACAGGGGGCACTGAAGCTTTCTTT. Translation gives CASSTHGTGGTEAFF.

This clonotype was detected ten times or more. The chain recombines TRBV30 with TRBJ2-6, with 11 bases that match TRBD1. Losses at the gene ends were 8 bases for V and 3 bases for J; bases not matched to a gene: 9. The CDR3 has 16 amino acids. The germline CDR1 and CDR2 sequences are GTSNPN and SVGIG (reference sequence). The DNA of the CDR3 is TGTGCCCACCCCGGACAGGGGGCATTTGGGGCCAACGTCCTGACTTTC. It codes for CAHPGQGAFGANVLTF.

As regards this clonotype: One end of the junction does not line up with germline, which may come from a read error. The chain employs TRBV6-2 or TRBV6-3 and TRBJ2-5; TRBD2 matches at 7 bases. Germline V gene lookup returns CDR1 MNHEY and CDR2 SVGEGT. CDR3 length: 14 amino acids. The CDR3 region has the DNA TGTGCCAACAGTTACTCGGGACTACAAGAGACCCAGTACTTC. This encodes CANSYSGLQETQYF.

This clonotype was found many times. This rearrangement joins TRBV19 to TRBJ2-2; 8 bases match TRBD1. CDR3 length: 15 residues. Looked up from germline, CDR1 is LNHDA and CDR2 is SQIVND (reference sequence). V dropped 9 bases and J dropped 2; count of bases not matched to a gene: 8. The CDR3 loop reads CASLTGAPNTGELFF. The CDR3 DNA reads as TGTGCCAGCCTGACAGGGGCCCCTAACACCGGGGAGCTGTTTTTT. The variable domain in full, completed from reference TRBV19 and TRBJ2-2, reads DGGITQSPKYLFRKEGQNVTLSCEQNLNHDAMYWYRQDPGQGLRLIYYSQIVNDFQKGDIAEGYSVSREKKESFPLTVTSAQKNPTAFYLCASLTGAPNTGELFFGEGSRLTVL.

CDR3 nucleotides: TGTGCCAGCAGTTTGACAACAGGGGAGAACACTGAAGCTTTCTTT. Translated: CASSLTTGENTEAFF. V gene TRBV12-3 or TRBV12-4 combines with J gene TRBJ1-1; 7 bases are a match to TRBD1. This CDR3 spans 15 amino acids. V was clipped by 3 bases and J by 1 base; unmatched bases: 5.

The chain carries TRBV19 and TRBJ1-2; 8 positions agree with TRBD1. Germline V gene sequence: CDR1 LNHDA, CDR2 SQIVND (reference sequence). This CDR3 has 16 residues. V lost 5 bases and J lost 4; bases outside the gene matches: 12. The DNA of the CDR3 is TGTGCCAGTAGTCCCAAGACAGGGGCTTACTCCTATGGCTACACCTTC. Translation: CASSPKTGAYSYGYTF.

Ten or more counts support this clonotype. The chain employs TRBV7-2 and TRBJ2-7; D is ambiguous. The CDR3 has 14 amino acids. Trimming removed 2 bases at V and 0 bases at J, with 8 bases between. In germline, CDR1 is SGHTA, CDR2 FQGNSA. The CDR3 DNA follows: TGTGCCAGCAGCTTATTGGTCTACTCCTACGAGCAGTACTTC. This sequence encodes CASSLLVYSYEQYF.

The CDR3: CASSSGQGWSGELFF. Here the CDR3 DNA reads TGTGCCAGCAGCTCGGGACAGGGGTGGAGCGGGGAGCTGTTTTTT. This chain links TRBV7-6 with TRBJ2-2; 10 nucleotides agree with TRBD1. There are 15 residues in the CDR3. The V gene's germline CDR1 is SGHVS and CDR2 FNYEAQ. J gave up 7 bases and V 4 bases, and 6 bases lay outside the gene matches.

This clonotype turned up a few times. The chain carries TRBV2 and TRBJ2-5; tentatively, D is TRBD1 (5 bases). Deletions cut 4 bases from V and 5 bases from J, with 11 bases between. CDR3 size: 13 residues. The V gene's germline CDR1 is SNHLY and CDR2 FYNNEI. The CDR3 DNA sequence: TGTGCCAGCAGTGCCAGGGTCGGCGAGACCCAGTACTTC. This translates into CASSARVGETQYF.

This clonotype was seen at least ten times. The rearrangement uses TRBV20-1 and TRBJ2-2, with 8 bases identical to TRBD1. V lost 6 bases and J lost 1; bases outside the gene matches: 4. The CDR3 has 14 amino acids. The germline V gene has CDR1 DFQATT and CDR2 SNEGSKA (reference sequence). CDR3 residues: CSATGTGNTGELFF. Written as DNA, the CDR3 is TGCAGTGCCACCGGGACAGGGAACACCGGGGAGCTGTTTTTT.

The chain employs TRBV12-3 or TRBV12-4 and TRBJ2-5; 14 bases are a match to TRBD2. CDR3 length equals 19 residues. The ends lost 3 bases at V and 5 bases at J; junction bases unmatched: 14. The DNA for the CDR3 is TGTGCCAGCAGTTTTGGAATGACTAGCGGGAGGGCCCCACTGGAGACCCAGTACTTC. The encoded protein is CASSFGMTSGRAPLETQYF.

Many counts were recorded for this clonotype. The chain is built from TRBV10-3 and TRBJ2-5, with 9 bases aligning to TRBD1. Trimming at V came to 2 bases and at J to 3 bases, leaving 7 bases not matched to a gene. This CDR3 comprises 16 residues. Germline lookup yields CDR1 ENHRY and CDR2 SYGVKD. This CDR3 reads CAISETGTGIEETQYF. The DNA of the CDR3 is TGTGCCATCAGTGAGACCGGGACAGGGATAGAAGAGACCCAGTACTTC.

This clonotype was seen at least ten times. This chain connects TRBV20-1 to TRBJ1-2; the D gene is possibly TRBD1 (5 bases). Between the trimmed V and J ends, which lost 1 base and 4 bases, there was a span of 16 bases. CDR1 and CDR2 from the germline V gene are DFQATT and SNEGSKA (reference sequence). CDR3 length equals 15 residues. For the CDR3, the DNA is TGCAGTGCTAGAGTTTGGGGGGGAGTAGGCTATGGCTACACCTTC. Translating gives CSARVWGGVGYGYTF.

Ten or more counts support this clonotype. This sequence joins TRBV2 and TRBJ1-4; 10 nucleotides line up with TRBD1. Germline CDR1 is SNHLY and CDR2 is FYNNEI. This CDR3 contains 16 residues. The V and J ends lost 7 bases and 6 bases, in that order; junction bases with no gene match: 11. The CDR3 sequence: CASTSDLGTGDEKLFF. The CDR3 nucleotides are TGTGCCAGCACTTCAGATTTAGGGACAGGGGATGAAAAACTGTTTTTT.

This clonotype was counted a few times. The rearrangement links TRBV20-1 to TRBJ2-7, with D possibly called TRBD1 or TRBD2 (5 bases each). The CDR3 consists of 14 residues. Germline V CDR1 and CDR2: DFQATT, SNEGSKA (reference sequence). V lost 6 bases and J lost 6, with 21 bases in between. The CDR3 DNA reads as TGCAGTGCGCAAAACCGGGACGCCGTCCGCGAGCAGTACTTC. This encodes CSAQNRDAVREQYF.

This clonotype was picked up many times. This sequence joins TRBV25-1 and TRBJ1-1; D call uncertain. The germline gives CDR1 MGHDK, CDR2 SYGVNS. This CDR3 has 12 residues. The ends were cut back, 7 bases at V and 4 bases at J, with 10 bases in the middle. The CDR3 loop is CASKASSTEAFF. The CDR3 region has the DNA TGTGCCAGCAAAGCTAGCTCCACTGAAGCTTTCTTT. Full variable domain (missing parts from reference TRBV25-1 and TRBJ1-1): EADIYQTPRYLVIGTGKKITLECSQTMGHDKMYWYQQDPGMELHLIHYSYGVNSTEKGDLSSESTVSRIRTEHFPLTLESARPSHTSQYLCASKASSTEAFFGQGTRLTVV.

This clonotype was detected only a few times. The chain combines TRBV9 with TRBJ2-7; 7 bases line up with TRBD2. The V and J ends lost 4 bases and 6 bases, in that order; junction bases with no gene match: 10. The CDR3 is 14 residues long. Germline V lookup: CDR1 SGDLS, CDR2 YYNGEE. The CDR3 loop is CASSPPAGETEQYF. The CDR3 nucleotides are TGTGCCAGCAGCCCCCCCGCGGGGGAGACCGAGCAGTACTTC.

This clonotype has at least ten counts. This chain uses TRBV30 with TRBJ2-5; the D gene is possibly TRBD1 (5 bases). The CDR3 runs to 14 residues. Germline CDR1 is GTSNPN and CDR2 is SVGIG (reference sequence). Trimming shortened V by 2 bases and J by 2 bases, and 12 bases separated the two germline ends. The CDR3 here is CAWSLTDTQETQYF. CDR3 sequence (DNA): TGTGCCTGGAGTCTCACGGACACTCAAGAGACCCAGTACTTC.